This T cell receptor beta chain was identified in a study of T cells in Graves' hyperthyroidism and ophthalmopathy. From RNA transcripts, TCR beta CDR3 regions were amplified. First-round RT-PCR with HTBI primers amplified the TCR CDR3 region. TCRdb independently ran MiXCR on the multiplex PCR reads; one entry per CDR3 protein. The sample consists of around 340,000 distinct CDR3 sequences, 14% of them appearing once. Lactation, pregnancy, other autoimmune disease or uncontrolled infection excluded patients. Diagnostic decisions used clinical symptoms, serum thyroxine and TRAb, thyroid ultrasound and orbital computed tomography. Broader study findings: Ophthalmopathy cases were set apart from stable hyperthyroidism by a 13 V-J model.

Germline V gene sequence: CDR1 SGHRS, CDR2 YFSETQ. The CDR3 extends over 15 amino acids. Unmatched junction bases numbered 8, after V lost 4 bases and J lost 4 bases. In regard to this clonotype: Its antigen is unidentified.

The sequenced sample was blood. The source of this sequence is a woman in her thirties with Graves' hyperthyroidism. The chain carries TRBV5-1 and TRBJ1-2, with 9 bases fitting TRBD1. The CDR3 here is CASSQNGDRAYGYTF. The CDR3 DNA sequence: TGCGCCAGCAGCCAAAATGGGGACAGGGCCTATGGCTACACCTTC. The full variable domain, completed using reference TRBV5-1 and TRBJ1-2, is KAGVTQTPRYLIKTRGQQVTLSCSPISGHRSVSWYQQTPGQGLQFLFEYFSETQRNKGNFPGRFSGRQFSNSRSEMNVSTLELGDSALYLCASSQNGDRAYGYTFGSGTRLTVV.